This T cell receptor beta chain was sequenced for a study of T cell responses to AZD1222 COVID-19 vaccine. Sequencing was performed with immunoSEQ multiplex PCR; in TCRdb, only in-frame clones are kept and a portion is missing. Found here are around 260,000 clones, about 92% of them singletons; the top ten hold roughly 0.5%. With V trimmed by 2 bases and J by 3 bases, 7 bases remained unmatched. The germline V gene encodes CDR1 SGDLS and CDR2 YYNGEE. This CDR3 is built from 15 residues. The receptor was isolated from an adult in good health. The specimen was peripheral blood, collected on day 0 of AZD1222 vaccination. This chain joins TRBV9 and TRBJ1-1, with 7 bases aligning to TRBD1. CDR3 DNA: TGTGCCAGCAGCGTTTTAGGACAGGCCGACACTGAAGCTTTCTTT. Translated: CASSVLGQADTEAFF.